These T cell receptor beta chains were read from a single sample in a study of patients and donors after allogeneic stem cell transplantation. MiXCR, run by TCRdb on the RT-PCR reads, gives a single entry per CDR3 protein. The sample includes 400,000 to 500,000 distinct CDR3 sequences, 16% of them seen just once. Material: blood, either unsorted or a sorted T cell fraction (not recorded which). Source of these receptors: a human donor who was either an allogeneic HSCT recipient or a stem cell or donor lymphocyte infusion donor (not recorded which). It is not recorded whose cells these are; they may come from a transplant donor. Each CDR3 is given with its conserved first and last residue. Each record gives: V gene, clone size, J gene, D gene, CDR3 protein, CDR3 DNA. D genes are given only for firm matches. Some rows have no size entry. The others give once, few or many, or a class for an expanded clone.

>TRBV7-9|-|TRBJ1-1|-
CASSLGNSAATLKAFF
TGTGCCAGCAGCTTAGGTAATAGTGCGGCGACACTGAAAGCTTTCTTT
>TRBV6-1|few|TRBJ1-1|-
CASRWDILNTEAFF
TGTGCCAGCAGATGGGACATCTTGAACACTGAAGCTTTCTTT
>TRBV19|-|TRBJ2-7|TRBD1
CASGTVGEQYF
TGTGCCAGCGGGACAGTGGGGGAGCAGTACTTC
>TRBV10-3|few|TRBJ2-4|TRBD1
CAISNTGTGEGIQYF
TGTGCCATCAGTAACACCGGGACAGGGGAGGGAATTCAGTACTTC
>TRBV6-5|few|TRBJ2-3|-
CASSYSWGGDTQYF
TGTGCCAGCAGTTACTCGTGGGGTGGGGATACGCAGTATTTT
>TRBV29-1|many|TRBJ2-4|TRBD1
CSVLRDSKLNIQYF
TGCAGCGTCCTCCGGGACAGCAAATTAAACATTCAGTACTTC
>TRBV20-1|few|TRBJ1-5|-
CSAIGASNQPQHF
TGCAGTGCTATAGGGGCAAGCAATCAGCCCCAGCATTTT
>TRBV20-1|few|TRBJ2-1|TRBD2
CSALRIAGDDEQFF
TGCAGTGCCCTCCGGATAGCGGGAGACGATGAGCAGTTCTTC
>TRBV7-2|many|TRBJ1-1|-
CASSLTQRTEAFF
TGTGCCAGCAGCTTAACGCAGCGGACTGAAGCTTTCTTT
>TRBV5-1|many|TRBJ1-1|-
CASSLSVRGSEAFF
TGCGCCAGCAGCTTGTCGGTGCGGGGGTCTGAAGCTTTCTTT
>TRBV9|-|TRBJ2-2|-
CASSVGHVLNTGELFF
TGTGCCAGCAGCGTCGGACATGTTCTAAACACCGGGGAGCTGTTTTTT
>TRBV6-1|-|TRBJ1-2|TRBD1
CASSRQQGAFNYGYTF
TGTGCCAGCAGTCGCCAACAGGGGGCATTCAACTATGGCTACACCTTC
>TRBV7-6|few|TRBJ2-7|-
CASSLLAVGYEQYF
TGTGCCAGCAGCCTTCTAGCCGTTGGATACGAGCAGTACTTC
>TRBV4-2|many|TRBJ1-2|TRBD1
CASSPRTGLYGYTF
TGTGCCAGCAGCCCTCGGACAGGGCTCTATGGCTACACCTTC
>TRBV6-4|few|TRBJ1-1|TRBD1
CASSDHKQGGRGEAFF
TGTGCCAGCAGTGACCACAAACAGGGGGGTCGGGGTGAAGCTTTCTTT
>TRBV27|-|TRBJ2-7|-
CASSLGIAYEQYF
TGTGCCAGCAGTTTAGGGATTGCCTACGAGCAGTACTTC
>TRBV18|-|TRBJ1-4|-
CASSSTWATNEKLFF
TGTGCCAGCTCATCCACGTGGGCGACTAATGAAAAACTGTTTTTT
>TRBV20-1|-|TRBJ2-2|TRBD2
CSARNLGLWNTGELFF
TGCAGTGCTAGAAACCTGGGACTATGGAACACCGGGGAGCTGTTTTTT
>TRBV5-1|few|TRBJ1-1|-
CASSLVGRAKDTEAFF
TGCGCCAGCAGCTTGGTTGGGAGGGCGAAGGACACTGAAGCTTTCTTT
>TRBV4-2|-|TRBJ1-2|TRBD1
CASSQDIGQGHGYTF
TGTGCCAGCAGCCAAGATATAGGACAGGGACATGGCTACACCTTC
>TRBV20-1|many|TRBJ2-5|-
CSARRTSLETQYF
TGCAGTGCTAGGAGAACAAGTCTAGAGACCCAGTACTTC
>TRBV27|-|TRBJ1-4|-
CASRGAALNEKLFF
TGTGCCAGCCGAGGGGCAGCACTTAATGAAAAACTGTTTTTT
>TRBV12-3/TRBV12-4|many|TRBJ2-5|TRBD1
CASSLGQGEETQYF
TGTGCCAGCAGTTTAGGTCAGGGGGAAGAGACCCAGTACTTC
>TRBV12-3/TRBV12-4|-|TRBJ1-1|TRBD1
CASSPQQGVGEAFF
TGTGCCAGCAGTCCCCAACAGGGGGTCGGTGAAGCTTTCTTT
>TRBV19|-|TRBJ1-2|-
CASSIRAYGYTF
TGTGCCAGTAGTATTCGTGCTTATGGCTACACCTTC
>TRBV7-2|-|TRBJ2-2|TRBD2
CASRDSGSSGELFF
TGTGCCAGCAGGGATAGCGGGAGTTCCGGGGAGCTGTTTTTT
>TRBV12-3/TRBV12-4|few|TRBJ1-1|-
CASSSTQIAILNTEAFF
TGTGCCAGCAGTTCCACACAAATTGCAATTTTGAACACTGAAGCTTTCTTT
>TRBV4-1|few|TRBJ1-1|-
CASSPVGQNTEAFF
TGCGCCAGCAGCCCAGTCGGGCAAAACACTGAAGCTTTCTTT
>TRBV20-1|-|TRBJ2-3|-
CSARKSVAADTQYF
TGCAGTGCTAGGAAGTCGGTGGCGGCAGATACGCAGTATTTT
>TRBV6-1|-|TRBJ2-3|TRBD1
CASSPRRGLGTDTQYF
TGTGCCAGCAGTCCCCGCAGGGGGCTGGGCACAGATACGCAGTATTTT
>TRBV4-1|-|TRBJ2-7|-
CASSQGVVLVNEQYF
TGCGCCAGCAGCCAAGGGGTAGTCCTAGTCAACGAGCAGTACTTC
>TRBV24-1|many|TRBJ2-1|TRBD2
CATSDGLAGASNEQFF
TGTGCCACCAGTGACGGACTAGCGGGAGCATCTAATGAGCAGTTCTTC
>TRBV4-1|few|TRBJ2-7|-
CASSRPGENYEQYF
TGCGCCAGCAGCCGACCAGGGGAAAACTACGAGCAGTACTTC
>TRBV12-3/TRBV12-4|-|TRBJ2-1|-
CASSSLRTRPYNEQFF
TGTGCCAGCAGTTCCCTGCGGACTCGACCTTACAATGAGCAGTTCTTC
>TRBV5-1|many|TRBJ2-5|-
CASSLLGGEETQYF
TGCGCCAGCAGCTTGCTAGGAGGGGAAGAGACCCAGTACTTC
>TRBV14|many|TRBJ1-1|-
CASSQKVLGEAFF
TGTGCCAGCAGCCAAAAAGTTTTGGGTGAAGCTTTCTTT
>TRBV20-1|many|TRBJ2-5|-
CSARVFETQYF
TGCAGTGCTAGAGTTTTCGAGACCCAGTACTTC
>TRBV29-1|few|TRBJ2-7|TRBD1
CSGIRQGSYEQYF
TGCAGCGGTATACGACAGGGATCCTACGAGCAGTACTTC
>TRBV7-9|few|TRBJ2-5|-
CASSLAVTQLVTQYF
TGTGCCAGCAGCTTAGCGGTAACCCAGCTGGTGACCCAGTACTTC
>TRBV7-2|-|TRBJ1-6|-
CASSRTDYNSPLHF
TGTGCCAGCAGCAGGACAGACTATAATTCACCCCTCCACTTT
>TRBV7-2|few|TRBJ1-1|-
CASCGSRNTEAFF
TGTGCCAGCTGTGGGAGCAGGAACACTGAAGCTTTCTTT
>TRBV2|-|TRBJ2-2|-
CASTFAGELFF
TGTGCCAGCACCTTCGCCGGGGAGCTGTTTTTT
>TRBV14|-|TRBJ2-1|-
CASSRPRGKCHYNEQFF
TGTGCCAGCAGTCGACCGAGGGGGAAATGCCACTACAATGAGCAGTTCTTC
>TRBV29-1|few|TRBJ1-2|TRBD1
CSVEKGQEVWNYGYTF
TGCAGCGTTGAAAAGGGACAGGAGGTCTGGAACTATGGCTACACCTTC
>TRBV7-9|-|TRBJ1-4|TRBD1
CASSGEGALYRNEKLFF
TGTGCCAGCAGCGGGGAGGGGGCCCTATATCGCAATGAAAAACTGTTTTTT
>TRBV11-2|-|TRBJ2-7|-
CASSLDNASEQYF
TGTGCCAGCAGCTTGGACAACGCCTCCGAGCAGTACTTC
>TRBV10-3|many|TRBJ2-2|-
CAVGDVTGELFF
TGTGCCGTTGGGGATGTCACCGGGGAGCTGTTTTTT
>TRBV7-9|-|TRBJ2-1|-
CASSSERGEQFF
TGTGCCAGCAGCTCTGAGCGCGGGGAGCAGTTCTTC
>TRBV4-3|many|TRBJ2-7|-
CASSQDENYEQYF
TGCGCCAGCAGCCAAGACGAGAACTACGAGCAGTACTTC